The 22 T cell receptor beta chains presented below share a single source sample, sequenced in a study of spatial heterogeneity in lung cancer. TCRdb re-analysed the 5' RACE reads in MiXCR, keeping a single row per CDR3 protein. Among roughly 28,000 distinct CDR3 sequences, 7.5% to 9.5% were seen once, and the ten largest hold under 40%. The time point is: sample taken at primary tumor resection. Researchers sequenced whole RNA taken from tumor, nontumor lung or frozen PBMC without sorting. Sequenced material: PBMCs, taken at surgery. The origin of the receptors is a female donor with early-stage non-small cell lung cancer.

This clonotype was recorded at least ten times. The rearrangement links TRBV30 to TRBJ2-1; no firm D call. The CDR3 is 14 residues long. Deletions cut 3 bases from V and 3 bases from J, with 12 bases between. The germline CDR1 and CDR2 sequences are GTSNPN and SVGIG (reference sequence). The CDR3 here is CAWRGPMVYNEQFF. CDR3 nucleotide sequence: TGTGCCTGGAGAGGACCCATGGTCTACAATGAGCAGTTCTTC. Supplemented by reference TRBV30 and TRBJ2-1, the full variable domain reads SQTIHQWPATLVQPVGSPLSLECTVEGTSNPNLYWYRQAAGRGLQLLFYSVGIGQISSEVPQNLSASRPQDRQFILSSKKLLLSDSGFYLCAWRGPMVYNEQFFGPGTRLTVL.

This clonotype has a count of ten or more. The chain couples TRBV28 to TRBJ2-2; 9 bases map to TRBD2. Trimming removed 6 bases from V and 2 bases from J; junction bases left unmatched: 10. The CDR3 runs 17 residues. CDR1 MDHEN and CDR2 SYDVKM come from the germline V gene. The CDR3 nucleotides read TGTGCCAGCAGACGACCTAGCGGGGCCCTCAACACCGGGGAGCTGTTTTTT. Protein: CASRRPSGALNTGELFF.

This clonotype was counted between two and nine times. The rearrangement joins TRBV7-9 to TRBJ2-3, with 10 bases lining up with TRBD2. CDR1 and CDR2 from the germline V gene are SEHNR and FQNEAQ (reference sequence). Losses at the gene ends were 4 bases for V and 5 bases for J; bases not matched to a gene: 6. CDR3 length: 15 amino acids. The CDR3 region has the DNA TGTGCCAGCAGCTGGAGCGGGAGGGCCGGAGATACGCAGTATTTT. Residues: CASSWSGRAGDTQYF.

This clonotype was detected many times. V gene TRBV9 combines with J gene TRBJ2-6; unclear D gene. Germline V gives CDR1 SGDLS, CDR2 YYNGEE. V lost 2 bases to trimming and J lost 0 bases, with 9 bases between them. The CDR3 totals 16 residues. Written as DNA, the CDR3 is TGTGCCAGCAGCGTTGGTTTGGGCTCTGGGGCCAACGTCCTGACTTTC. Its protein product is CASSVGLGSGANVLTF.

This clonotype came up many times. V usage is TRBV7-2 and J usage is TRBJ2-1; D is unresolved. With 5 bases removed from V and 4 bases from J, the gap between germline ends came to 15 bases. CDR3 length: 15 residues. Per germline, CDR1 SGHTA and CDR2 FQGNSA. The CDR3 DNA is TGTGCCAGCAGCCCCCAGCCCGGGTTTTACAATGAGCAGTTCTTC. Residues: CASSPQPGFYNEQFF. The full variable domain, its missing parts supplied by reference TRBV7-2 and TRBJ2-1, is GAGVSQSPSNKVTEKGKDVELRCDPISGHTALYWYRQSLGQGLEFLIYFQGNSAPDKSGLPSDRFSAERTGGSVSTLTIQRTQQEDSAVYLCASSPQPGFYNEQFFGPGTRLTVL.

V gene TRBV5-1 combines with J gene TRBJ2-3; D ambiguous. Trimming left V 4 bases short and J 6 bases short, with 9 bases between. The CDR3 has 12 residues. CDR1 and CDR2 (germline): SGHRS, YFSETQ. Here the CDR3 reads CASSNPWDTQYF. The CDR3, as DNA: TGCGCCAGCAGCAATCCATGGGATACGCAGTATTTT.

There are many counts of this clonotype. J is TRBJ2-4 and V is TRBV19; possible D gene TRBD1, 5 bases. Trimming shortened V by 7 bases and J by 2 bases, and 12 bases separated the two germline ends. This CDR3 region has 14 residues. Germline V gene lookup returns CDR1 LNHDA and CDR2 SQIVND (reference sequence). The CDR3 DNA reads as TGTGCCAGTACTAAGGGGTTCACCAAAAACATTCAGTACTTC. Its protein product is CASTKGFTKNIQYF.

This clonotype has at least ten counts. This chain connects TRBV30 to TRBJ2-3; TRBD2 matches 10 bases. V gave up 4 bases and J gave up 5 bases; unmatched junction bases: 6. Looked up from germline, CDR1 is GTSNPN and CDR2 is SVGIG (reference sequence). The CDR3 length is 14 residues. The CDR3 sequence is CAWKKIAGGDTQYF. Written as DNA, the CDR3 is TGTGCCTGGAAGAAGATAGCGGGAGGAGATACGCAGTATTTT.

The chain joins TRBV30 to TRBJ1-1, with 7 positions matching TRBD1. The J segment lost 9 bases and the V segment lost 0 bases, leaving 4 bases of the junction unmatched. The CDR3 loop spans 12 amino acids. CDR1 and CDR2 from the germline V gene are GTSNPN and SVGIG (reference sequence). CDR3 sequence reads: CAWSVQGTQAFF. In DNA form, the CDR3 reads TGTGCCTGGAGTGTACAGGGGACCCAAGCTTTCTTT.

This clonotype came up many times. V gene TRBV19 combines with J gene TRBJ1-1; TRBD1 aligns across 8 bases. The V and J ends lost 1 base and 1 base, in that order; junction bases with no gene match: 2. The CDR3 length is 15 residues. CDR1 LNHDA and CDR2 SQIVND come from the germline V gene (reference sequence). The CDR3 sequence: CASSIAGTGNTEAFF. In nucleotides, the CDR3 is TGTGCCAGTAGTATAGCTGGGACAGGGAACACTGAAGCTTTCTTT.

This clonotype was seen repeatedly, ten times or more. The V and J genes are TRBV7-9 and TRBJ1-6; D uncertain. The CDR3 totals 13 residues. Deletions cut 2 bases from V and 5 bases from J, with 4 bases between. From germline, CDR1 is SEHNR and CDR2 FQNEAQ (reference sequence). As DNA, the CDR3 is TGTGCCAGCAGCTTAAGGGATAATTCACCCCTCCACTTT. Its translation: CASSLRDNSPLHF.

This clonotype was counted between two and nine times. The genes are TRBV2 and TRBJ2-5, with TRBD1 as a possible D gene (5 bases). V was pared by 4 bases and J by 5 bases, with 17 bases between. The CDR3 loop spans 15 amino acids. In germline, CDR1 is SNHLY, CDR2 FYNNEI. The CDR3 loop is CASSVTAQGRETQYF. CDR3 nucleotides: TGTGCCAGCAGTGTAACCGCCCAGGGTCGGGAGACCCAGTACTTC.

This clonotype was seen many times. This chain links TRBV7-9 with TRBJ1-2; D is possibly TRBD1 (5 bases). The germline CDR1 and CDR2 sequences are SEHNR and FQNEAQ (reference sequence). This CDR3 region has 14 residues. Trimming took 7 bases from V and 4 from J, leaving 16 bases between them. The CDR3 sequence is CASIIPGATYGYTF. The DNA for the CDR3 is TGTGCCAGCATCATACCCGGGGCTACCTATGGCTACACCTTC.

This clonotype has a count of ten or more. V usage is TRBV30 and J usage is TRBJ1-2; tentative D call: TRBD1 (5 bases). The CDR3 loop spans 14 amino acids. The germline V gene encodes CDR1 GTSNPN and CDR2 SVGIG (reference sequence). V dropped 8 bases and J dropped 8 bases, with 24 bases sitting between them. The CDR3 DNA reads TGTGCCGGAACCGGACAACTCCTAAATGGGGGCTACACCTTC. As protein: CAGTGQLLNGGYTF.

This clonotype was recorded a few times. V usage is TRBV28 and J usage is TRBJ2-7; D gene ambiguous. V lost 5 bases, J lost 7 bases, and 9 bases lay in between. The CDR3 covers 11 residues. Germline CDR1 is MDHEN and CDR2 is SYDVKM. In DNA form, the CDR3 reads TGTGCCAGCAGTCCATTCGTGGAGCAGTACTTC. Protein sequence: CASSPFVEQYF. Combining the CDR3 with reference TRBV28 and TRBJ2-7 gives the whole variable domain DVKVTQSSRYLVKRTGEKVFLECVQDMDHENMFWYRQDPGLGLRLIYFSYDVKMKEKGDIPEGYSVSREKKERFSLILESASTNQTSMYLCASSPFVEQYFGPGTRLTVT.

The CDR3 DNA sequence: TGTGCCAGCAGTGACGTTTGGACAGGGGCTGGGGAGCTGTTTTTT. The encoded protein is CASSDVWTGAGELFF. V is TRBV2 and J is TRBJ2-2; 9 bases map to TRBD1. Germline values: CDR1 SNHLY, CDR2 FYNNEI. The CDR3 consists of 15 residues. Trimming cost V 3 bases and J 8 bases; bases outside gene matches: 7.

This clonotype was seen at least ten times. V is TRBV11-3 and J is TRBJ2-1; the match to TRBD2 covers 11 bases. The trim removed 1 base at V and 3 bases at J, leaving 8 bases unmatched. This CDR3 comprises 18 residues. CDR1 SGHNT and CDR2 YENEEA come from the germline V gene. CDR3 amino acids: CASSLGPILAGGYNEQFF. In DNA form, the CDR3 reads TGTGCCAGCAGCTTAGGCCCCATCCTAGCGGGGGGCTACAATGAGCAGTTCTTC.

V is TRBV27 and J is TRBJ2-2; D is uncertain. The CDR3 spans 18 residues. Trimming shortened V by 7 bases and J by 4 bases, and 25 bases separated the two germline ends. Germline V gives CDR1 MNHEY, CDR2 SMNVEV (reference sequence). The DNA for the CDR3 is TGTGCCAGCAACTCCCTGTCGGACCCTCTGCGGAGCACCGGGGAGCTGTTTTTT. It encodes CASNSLSDPLRSTGELFF.

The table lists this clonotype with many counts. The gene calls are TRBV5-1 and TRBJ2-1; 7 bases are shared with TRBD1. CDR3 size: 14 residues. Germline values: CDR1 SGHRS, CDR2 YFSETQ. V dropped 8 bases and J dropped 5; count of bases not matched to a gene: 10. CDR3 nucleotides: TGCGCCAGTAGAGAGACAGGGACCCACAATGAGCAGTTCTTC. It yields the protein CASRETGTHNEQFF.

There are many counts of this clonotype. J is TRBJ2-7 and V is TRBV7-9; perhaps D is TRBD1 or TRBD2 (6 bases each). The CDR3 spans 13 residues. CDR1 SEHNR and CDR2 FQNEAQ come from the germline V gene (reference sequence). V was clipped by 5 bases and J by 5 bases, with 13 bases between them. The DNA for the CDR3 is TGTGCCAGCAGCAGGGGGGACCGAAACGAGCAGTACGTC. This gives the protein CASSRGDRNEQYV.

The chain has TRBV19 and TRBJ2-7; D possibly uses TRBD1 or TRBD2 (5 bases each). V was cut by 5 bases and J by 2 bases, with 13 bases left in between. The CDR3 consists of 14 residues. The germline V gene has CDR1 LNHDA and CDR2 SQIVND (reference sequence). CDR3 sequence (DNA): TGTGCCAGTAGTGGCCCGGGACCGCCCTACGAGCAGTACGTC. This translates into CASSGPGPPYEQYV.

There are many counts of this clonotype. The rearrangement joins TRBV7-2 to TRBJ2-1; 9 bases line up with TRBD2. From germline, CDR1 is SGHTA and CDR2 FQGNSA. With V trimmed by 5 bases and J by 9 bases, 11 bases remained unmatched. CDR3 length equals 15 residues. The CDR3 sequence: CASSLSRLAGTEQFF. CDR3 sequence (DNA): TGTGCCAGCAGCCTAAGTCGGCTAGCGGGGACTGAGCAGTTCTTC.